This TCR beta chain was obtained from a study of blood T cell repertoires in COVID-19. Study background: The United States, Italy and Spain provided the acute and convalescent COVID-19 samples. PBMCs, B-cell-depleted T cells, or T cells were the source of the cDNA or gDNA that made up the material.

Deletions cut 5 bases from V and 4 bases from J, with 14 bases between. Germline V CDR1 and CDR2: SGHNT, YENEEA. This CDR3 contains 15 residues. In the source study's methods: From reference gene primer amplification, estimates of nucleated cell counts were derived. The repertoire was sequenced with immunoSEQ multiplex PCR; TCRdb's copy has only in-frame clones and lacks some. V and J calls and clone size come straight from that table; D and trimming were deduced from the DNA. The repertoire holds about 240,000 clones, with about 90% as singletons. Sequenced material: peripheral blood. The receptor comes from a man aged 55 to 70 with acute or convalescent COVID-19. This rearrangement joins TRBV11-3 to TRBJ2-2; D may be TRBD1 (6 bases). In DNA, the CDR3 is TGTGCCAGCAGCCAACGGGACACTACCACCGGGGAGCTGTTTTTT. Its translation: CASSQRDTTTGELFF.